Sequencing of this T cell receptor (beta chain) was carried out in a study of blood T cell repertoires in COVID-19. Study overall: Sites across the United States, Italy and Spain contributed samples from acute and convalescent COVID-19.

V lost 5 bases to trimming and J lost 10 bases, with 15 bases between them. This CDR3 contains 14 residues. The germline V gene has CDR1 MDHEN and CDR2 SYDVKM. The method was immunoSEQ multiplex PCR; TCRdb's version includes in-frame clones alone and lacks a portion of them. The sample lists more than 200,000 clones; about 89% were seen once. Participants, roughly 18 to 100 years old, spanned 25 or so US areas. Grouping used clinical history reported by participants in a survey and questionnaire. Two negative PCRs, clearance, or symptom resolution had been documented for recovered Cohort 3 donors. The chain has TRBV28 and TRBJ1-6; a weak D match, TRBD1 (6 bases). The sequence was collected from a woman aged 30 to 39 who had recovered from COVID-19. Material for sequencing was PBMCs or T cells enriched from blood (not recorded which). The CDR3 loop is CASSRTEGKSPLHF. DNA of the CDR3: TGTGCCAGCAGTCGGACAGAGGGGAAATCACCCCTCCACTTT.